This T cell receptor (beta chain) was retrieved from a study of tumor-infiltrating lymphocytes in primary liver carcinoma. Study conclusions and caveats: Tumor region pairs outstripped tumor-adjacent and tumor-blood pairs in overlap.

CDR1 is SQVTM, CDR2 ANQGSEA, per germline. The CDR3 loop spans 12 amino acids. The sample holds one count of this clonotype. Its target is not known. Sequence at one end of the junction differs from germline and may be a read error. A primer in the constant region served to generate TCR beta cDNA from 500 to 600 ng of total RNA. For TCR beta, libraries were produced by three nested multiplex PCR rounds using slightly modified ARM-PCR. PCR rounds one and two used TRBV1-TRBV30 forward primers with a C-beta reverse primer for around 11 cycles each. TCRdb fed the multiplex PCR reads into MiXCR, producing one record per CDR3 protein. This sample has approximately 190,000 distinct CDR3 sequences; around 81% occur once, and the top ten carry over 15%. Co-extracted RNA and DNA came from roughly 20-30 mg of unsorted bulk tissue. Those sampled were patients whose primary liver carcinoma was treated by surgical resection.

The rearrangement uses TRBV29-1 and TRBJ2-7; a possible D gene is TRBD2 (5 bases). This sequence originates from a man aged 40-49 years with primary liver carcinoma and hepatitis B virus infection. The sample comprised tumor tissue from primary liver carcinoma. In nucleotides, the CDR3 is TGCAGCGTCCCAAAGAGGGCCTACGAACAGTACTTC. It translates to CSVPKRAYEQYF.